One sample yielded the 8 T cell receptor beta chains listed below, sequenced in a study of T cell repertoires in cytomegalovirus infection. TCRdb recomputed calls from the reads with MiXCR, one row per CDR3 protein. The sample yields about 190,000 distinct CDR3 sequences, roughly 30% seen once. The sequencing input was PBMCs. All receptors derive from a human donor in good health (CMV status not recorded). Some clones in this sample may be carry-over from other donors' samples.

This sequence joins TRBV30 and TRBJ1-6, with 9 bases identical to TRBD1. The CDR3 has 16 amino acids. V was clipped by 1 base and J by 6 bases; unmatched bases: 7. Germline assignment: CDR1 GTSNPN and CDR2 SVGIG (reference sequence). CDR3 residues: CAWSAPLTGGNSPLHF. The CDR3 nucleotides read TGTGCCTGGAGTGCCCCATTGACAGGGGGTAATTCACCCCTCCACTTT.

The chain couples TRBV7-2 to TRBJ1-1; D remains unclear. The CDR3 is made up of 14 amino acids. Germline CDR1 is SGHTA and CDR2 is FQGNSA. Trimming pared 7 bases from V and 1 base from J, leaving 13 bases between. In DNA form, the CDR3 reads TGTGCCAGCACCCAATTCAACCGGAACACTGAAGCTTTCTTT. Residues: CASTQFNRNTEAFF.

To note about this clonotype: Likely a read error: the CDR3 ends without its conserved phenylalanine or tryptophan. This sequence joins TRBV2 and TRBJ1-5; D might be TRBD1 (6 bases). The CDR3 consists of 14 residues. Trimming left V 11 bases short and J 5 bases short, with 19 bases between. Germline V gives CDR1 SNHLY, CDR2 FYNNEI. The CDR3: CASHMGPGDQPQHL. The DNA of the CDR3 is TGTGCCTCCCATATGGGGCCAGGGGATCAGCCCCAGCATCTT.

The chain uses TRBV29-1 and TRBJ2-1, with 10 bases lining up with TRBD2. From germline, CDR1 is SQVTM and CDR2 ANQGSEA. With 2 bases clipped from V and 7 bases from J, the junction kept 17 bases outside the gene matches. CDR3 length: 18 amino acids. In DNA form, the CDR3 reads TGCAGCGTTGAACTGGCTCTAGCGGGGGCCCTCGTCGGTAATGAGCAGTTCTTC. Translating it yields CSVELALAGALVGNEQFF.

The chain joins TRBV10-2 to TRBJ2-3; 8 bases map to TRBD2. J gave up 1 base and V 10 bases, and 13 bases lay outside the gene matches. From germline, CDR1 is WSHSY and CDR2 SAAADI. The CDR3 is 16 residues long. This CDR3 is CATATPGGAGTDTQYF. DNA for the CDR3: TGCGCCACCGCTACCCCGGGGGGGGCCGGCACAGATACGCAGTATTTT.

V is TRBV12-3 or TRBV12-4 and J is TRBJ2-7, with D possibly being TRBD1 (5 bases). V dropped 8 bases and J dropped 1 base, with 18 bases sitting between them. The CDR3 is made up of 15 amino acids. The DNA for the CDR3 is TGTGCCAGCGGCTCGTATCGGACACTTTCCTACGAGCAGTACTTC. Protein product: CASGSYRTLSYEQYF.

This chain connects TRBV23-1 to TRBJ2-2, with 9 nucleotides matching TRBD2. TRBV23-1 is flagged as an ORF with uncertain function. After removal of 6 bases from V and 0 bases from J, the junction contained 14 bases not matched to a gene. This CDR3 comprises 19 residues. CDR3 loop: CASSKTGESGGPNTGELFF. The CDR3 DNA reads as TGCGCCAGCAGCAAAACAGGGGAGAGCGGGGGGCCGAACACCGGGGAGCTGTTTTTT.

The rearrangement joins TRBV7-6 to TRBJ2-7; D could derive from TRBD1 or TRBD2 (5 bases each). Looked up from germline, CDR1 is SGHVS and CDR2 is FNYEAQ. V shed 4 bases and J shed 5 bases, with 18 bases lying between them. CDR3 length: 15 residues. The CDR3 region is CASSSQTGIGDEQYF. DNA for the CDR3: TGTGCCAGCAGCTCCCAGACCGGGATAGGGGACGAGCAGTACTTC. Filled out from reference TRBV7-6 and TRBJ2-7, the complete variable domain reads GAGVSQSPRYKVTKRGQDVALRCDPISGHVSLYWYRQALGQGPEFLTYFNYEAQQDKSGLPNDRFSAERPEGSISTLTIQRTEQRDSAMYRCASSSQTGIGDEQYFGPGTRLTVT.